This T cell receptor beta chain originates from a study of shared clonotypes between healthy human individuals. Study-wide context: A donor's plate count was three for CD4 naive and three for CD4 memory; CD8 naive had two and CD8 memory one. General study results and limits: Estimated richness values were generally larger in naive subsets than in memory subsets.

As for this clone: Antigen specificity is unknown.

Here immunoSEQ multiplex PCR was the method, and the copy in TCRdb shows in-frame clones only, minus some. The sample has over a million clones; about 80% are singletons. The sequenced sample consisted of memory CD4+ T cells sorted from blood. The subset was: CD45RA-negative fraction. The sequence derives from a young man in good health.

CDR3 region: CASSGGTTQGYNEQFF. The CDR3 DNA sequence: TGTGCCAGCAGCGGTGGGACTACTCAGGGGTACAATGAGCAGTTCTTC. This chain links TRBV9 with TRBJ2-1, with D possibly matching TRBD2 (7 bases). Germline CDR1 is SGDLS and CDR2 is YYNGEE. The CDR3 sequence is 16 residues long. Trimming pared 3 bases from V and 4 bases from J, leaving 17 bases between. The complete variable domain, with remaining parts taken from reference TRBV9 and TRBJ2-1, reads DSGVTQTPKHLITATGQRVTLRCSPRSGDLSVYWYQQSLDQGLQFLIQYYNGEERAKGNILERFSAQQFPDLHSELNLSSLELGDSALYFCASSGGTTQGYNEQFFGPGTRLTVL.